Presented here are 10 T cell receptor beta chains from one specimen sequenced in a study of radiation and T cells in renal cell carcinoma. Libraries were prepared by immunoSEQ multiplex PCR; TCRdb keeps only in-frame clonotypes and omits some of them. The sample includes 130,000 to 150,000 clones, approximately 86% of them seen just once. Time point noted: blood 4 weeks post-SBRT, at nephrectomy. Treatment meaning: 15 Gy SBRT to primary tumor, nephrectomy 4 weeks later. Sequencing was performed on blood, taken from a patient whose treatment included radiotherapy and nephrectomy. These receptors were taken from a woman in her forties or fifties with renal cell carcinoma.

This rearrangement joins TRBV9 to TRBJ2-2; D possibly matches TRBD1 or TRBD2 (5 bases each). CDR3 length equals 17 residues. Germline V CDR1 and CDR2: SGDLS, YYNGEE. Between the trimmed V and J ends, which lost 4 bases and 3 bases, there was a span of 19 bases. The CDR3 loop reads CASSFPRGKEYTGELFF. The CDR3 DNA reads TGTGCCAGCAGCTTCCCTCGGGGCAAAGAGTACACCGGGGAGCTGTTTTTT.

CDR3 bases: TGTGCCACCCGGGACCGCCTTAATCAGCCCCAGCATTTT. This encodes CATRDRLNQPQHF. The gene calls are TRBV7-8 and TRBJ1-5, with a tentative D call TRBD1 (5 bases). There are 13 residues in the CDR3. Germline CDR1 and CDR2: SGHVS and FQNEAQ. V lost 10 bases and J 4 bases, leaving 14 bases between the germline ends.

This chain connects TRBV28 to TRBJ1-2; maybe TRBD1 (5 bases). Germline values: CDR1 MDHEN, CDR2 SYDVKM. The CDR3 is 17 amino acids. The V end was cut by 7 bases, the J end by 4 bases, with 25 bases between. This chain's CDR3 is CASTHRGSWGTSYGYTF. As DNA, the CDR3 is TGTGCCAGCACCCATCGGGGGTCATGGGGGACCAGCTATGGCTACACCTTC.

This chain uses TRBV10-3 with TRBJ1-1; the D is unclear. V was trimmed by 6 bases and J by 0 bases, leaving 11 bases between them. The CDR3 consists of 14 residues. Germline CDR1 reads ENHRY; CDR2 reads SYGVKD. This CDR3 reads CAIRKATMNTEAFF. The CDR3 region has the DNA TGTGCCATCAGAAAAGCCACCATGAACACTGAAGCTTTCTTT.

The chain links TRBV19 to TRBJ2-6, with a possible D match to TRBD1 (5 bases). Germline CDR1 and CDR2: LNHDA and SQIVND (reference sequence). The CDR3 is 18 amino acids. V dropped 5 bases and J dropped 0 bases, with 17 bases sitting between them. The CDR3 region is CASSLRQTLNSGANVLTF. The CDR3 nucleotides read TGTGCCAGTAGTCTCCGACAGACATTAAACTCTGGGGCCAACGTCCTGACTTTC. The entire variable domain, with the rest obtained from reference TRBV19 and TRBJ2-6, is as follows: DGGITQSPKYLFRKEGQNVTLSCEQNLNHDAMYWYRQDPGQGLRLIYYSQIVNDFQKGDIAEGYSVSREKKESFPLTVTSAQKNPTAFYLCASSLRQTLNSGANVLTFGAGSRLTVL.

CDR3 loop: CASTQSGGPNEQFF. The CDR3 DNA is TGTGCCAGCACCCAATCGGGGGGCCCCAATGAGCAGTTCTTC. The rearrangement joins TRBV6-1 to TRBJ2-1; perhaps TRBD2 as D (7 bases). The CDR3 is made up of 14 amino acids. Germline V gene sequence: CDR1 MNHNS, CDR2 SASEGT. V was trimmed by 7 bases and J by 6 bases, leaving 16 bases between them.

This chain connects TRBV27 to TRBJ2-5, with D perhaps TRBD1 (6 bases). Looked up from germline, CDR1 is MNHEY and CDR2 is SMNVEV (reference sequence). The germline V and J ends were trimmed by 0 bases and 5 bases, with 13 bases remaining between them. This CDR3 has 15 residues. Written as DNA, the CDR3 is TGTGCCAGCAGTTTATCGGGACAAAAGGGGGAGACCCAGTACTTC. This encodes CASSLSGQKGETQYF.

The V gene is TRBV5-1, the J gene TRBJ2-1; maybe TRBD2 (6 bases). V lost 2 bases to trimming and J lost 10 bases, with 19 bases between them. The germline CDR1 and CDR2 sequences are SGHRS and YFSETQ. This CDR3 is built from 15 residues. DNA of the CDR3: TGCGCCAGCAGCTTCTCCAGCGGGTCCATCAAGGAGCAGTTCTTC. This translates into CASSFSSGSIKEQFF.

Here the CDR3 reads CASSSWTVYEQYF. CDR3 coding DNA: TGTGCCAGCAGTTCGTGGACAGTCTACGAGCAGTACTTC. The chain couples TRBV6-1 to TRBJ2-7; D is perhaps TRBD1 (6 bases). V lost 5 bases, J lost 3 bases, and 11 bases lay in between. This CDR3 is built from 13 residues. The germline gives CDR1 MNHNS, CDR2 SASEGT.

This rearrangement joins TRBV7-2 to TRBJ2-1; TRBD1 might be the D (6 bases). The ends were cut back, 2 bases at V and 4 bases at J, with 12 bases in the middle. The CDR3 runs 15 residues. Germline V gene lookup returns CDR1 SGHTA and CDR2 FQGNSA. The DNA for the CDR3 is TGTGCCAGCAGCTTACAACAGGGATTATACAATGAGCAGTTCTTC. This encodes CASSLQQGLYNEQFF.